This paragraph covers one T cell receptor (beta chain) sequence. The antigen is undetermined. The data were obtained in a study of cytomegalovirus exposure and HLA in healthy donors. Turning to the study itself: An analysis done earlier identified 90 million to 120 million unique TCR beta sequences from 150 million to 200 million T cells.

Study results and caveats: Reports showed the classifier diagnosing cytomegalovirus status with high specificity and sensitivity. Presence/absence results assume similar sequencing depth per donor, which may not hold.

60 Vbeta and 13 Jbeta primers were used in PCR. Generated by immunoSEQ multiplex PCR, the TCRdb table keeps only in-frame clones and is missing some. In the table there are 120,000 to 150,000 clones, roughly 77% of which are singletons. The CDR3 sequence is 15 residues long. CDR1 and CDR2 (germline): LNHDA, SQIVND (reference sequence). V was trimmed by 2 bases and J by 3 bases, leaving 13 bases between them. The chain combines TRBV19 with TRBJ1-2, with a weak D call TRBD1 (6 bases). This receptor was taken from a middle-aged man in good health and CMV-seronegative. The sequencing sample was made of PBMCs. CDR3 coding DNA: TGTGCCAGTAGTATAACAGGGTTGATTGACTATGGCTACACCTTC. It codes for CASSITGLIDYGYTF. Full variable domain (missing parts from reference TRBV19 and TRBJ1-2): DGGITQSPKYLFRKEGQNVTLSCEQNLNHDAMYWYRQDPGQGLRLIYYSQIVNDFQKGDIAEGYSVSREKKESFPLTVTSAQKNPTAFYLCASSITGLIDYGYTFGSGTRLTVV.